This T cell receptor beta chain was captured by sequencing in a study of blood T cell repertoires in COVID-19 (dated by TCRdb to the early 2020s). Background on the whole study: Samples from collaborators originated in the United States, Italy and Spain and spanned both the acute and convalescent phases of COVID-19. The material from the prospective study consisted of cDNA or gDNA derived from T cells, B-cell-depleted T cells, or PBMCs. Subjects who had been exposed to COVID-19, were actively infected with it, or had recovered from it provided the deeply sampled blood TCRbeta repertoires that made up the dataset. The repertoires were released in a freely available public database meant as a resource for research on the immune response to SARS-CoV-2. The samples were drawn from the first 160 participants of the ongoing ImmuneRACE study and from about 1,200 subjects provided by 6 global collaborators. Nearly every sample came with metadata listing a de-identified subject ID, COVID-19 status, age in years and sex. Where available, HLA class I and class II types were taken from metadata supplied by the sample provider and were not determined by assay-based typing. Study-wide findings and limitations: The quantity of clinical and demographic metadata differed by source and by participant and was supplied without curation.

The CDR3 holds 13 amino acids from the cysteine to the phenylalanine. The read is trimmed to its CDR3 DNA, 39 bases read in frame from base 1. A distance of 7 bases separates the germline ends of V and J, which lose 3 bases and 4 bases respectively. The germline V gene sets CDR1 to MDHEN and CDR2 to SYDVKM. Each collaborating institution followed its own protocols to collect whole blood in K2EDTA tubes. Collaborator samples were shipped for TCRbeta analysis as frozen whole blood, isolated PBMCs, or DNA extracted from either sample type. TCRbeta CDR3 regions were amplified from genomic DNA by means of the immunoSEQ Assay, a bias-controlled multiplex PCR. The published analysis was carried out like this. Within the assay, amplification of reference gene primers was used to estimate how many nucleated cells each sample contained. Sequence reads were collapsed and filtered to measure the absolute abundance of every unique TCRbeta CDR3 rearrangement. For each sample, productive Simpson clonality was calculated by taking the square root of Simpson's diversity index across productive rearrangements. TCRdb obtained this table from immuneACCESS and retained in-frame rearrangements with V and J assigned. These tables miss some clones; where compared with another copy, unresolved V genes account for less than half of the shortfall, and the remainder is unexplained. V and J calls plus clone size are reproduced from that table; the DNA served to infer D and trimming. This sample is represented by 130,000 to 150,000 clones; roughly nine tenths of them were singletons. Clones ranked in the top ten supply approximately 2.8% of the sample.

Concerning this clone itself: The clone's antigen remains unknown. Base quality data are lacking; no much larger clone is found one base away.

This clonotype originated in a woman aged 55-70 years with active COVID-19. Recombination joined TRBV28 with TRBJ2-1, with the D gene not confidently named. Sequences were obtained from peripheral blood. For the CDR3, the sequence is CASSLRGYNEQFF. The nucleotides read TGTGCCAGCAGTTTGAGAGGATACAATGAGCAGTTCTTC.